The next 15 T cell receptor beta chains were all read from a single sample in a study of early T cells in non-severe SARS-CoV-2 infection. TCRdb reprocessed the 5' RACE reads via MiXCR and lists one record per CDR3 protein. The table has 60,000 to 70,000 distinct CDR3 sequences, around 4.6% seen once. Source material: whole blood. The source of these receptors is an adult who was a healthcare worker with PCR-confirmed SARS-CoV-2 infection or an uninfected control (not recorded which).

This clonotype has a handful of counts. This chain links TRBV9 with TRBJ2-1; D remains ambiguous. Trimming left V 4 bases short and J 5 bases short, with 13 bases between. Germline V gene lookup returns CDR1 SGDLS and CDR2 YYNGEE. This CDR3 spans 14 amino acids. The DNA for the CDR3 is TGTGCCAGCAGCCCCCCGCGGAGTAACAATGAGCAGTTCTTC. It yields the protein CASSPPRSNNEQFF.

This clonotype was observed many times. The chain joins TRBV7-9 to TRBJ2-7; TRBD2 matches at 11 bases. From germline, CDR1 is SEHNR and CDR2 FQNEAQ (reference sequence). V was clipped by 5 bases and J by 3 bases; unmatched bases: 6. The CDR3 spans 15 residues. The CDR3 DNA sequence: TGTGCCAGCAGCGACCCTACTAGCGGGAGCTACGAGCAGTACTTC. Residues: CASSDPTSGSYEQYF. Full variable domain (rest looked up from reference TRBV7-9 and TRBJ2-7): DTGVSQNPRHKITKRGQNVTFRCDPISEHNRLYWYRQTLGQGPEFLTYFQNEAQLEKSRLLSDRFSAERPKGSFSTLEIQRTEQGDSAMYLCASSDPTSGSYEQYFGPGTRLTVT.

This clonotype was detected a few times. The chain links TRBV19 to TRBJ2-3; TRBD2 matches at 10 bases. The CDR3 is made up of 14 amino acids. V was pared by 7 bases and J by 2 bases, with 3 bases of the junction left unmatched. CDR1 is LNHDA, CDR2 SQIVND, per germline (reference sequence). As DNA, the CDR3 is TGTGCCAGTAAGGGGACTAGCGCCACAGATACGCAGTATTTT. This sequence encodes CASKGTSATDTQYF.

This clonotype was recorded many times. The V call is TRBV19, the J call TRBJ2-3; 11 bases are a match to TRBD2. Germline CDR1 reads LNHDA; CDR2 reads SQIVND (reference sequence). The CDR3 contains 16 residues. V was clipped by 4 bases and J by 2 bases; unmatched bases: 5. The CDR3, as DNA: TGTGCCAGTAGTAGGGTAGCGGGGGGGACCACAGATACGCAGTATTTT. Translating it yields CASSRVAGGTTDTQYF.

This chain links TRBV20-1 with TRBJ1-4; D might be TRBD1 (6 bases). The germline gives CDR1 DFQATT, CDR2 SNEGSKA (reference sequence). V was shortened by 3 bases and J by 6 bases, with 14 bases between the two germline ends. The CDR3 is made up of 14 amino acids. The DNA of the CDR3 is TGCAGTGCTAGTTGGGGGGCCCCGGATGAAAAACTGTTTTTT. This encodes CSASWGAPDEKLFF.

This clonotype was seen at least ten times. This chain joins TRBV19 and TRBJ2-1; D possibly corresponds to TRBD2 (7 bases). CDR3 size: 16 residues. From germline, CDR1 is LNHDA and CDR2 SQIVND (reference sequence). Trimming shortened V by 10 bases and J by 0 bases, and 19 bases separated the two germline ends. CDR3 amino acids: CATSVRGRGSYNEQFF. In DNA, the CDR3 is TGTGCCACCAGCGTAAGGGGGAGGGGCTCCTACAATGAGCAGTTCTTC.

The chain couples TRBV7-9 to TRBJ2-7, with TRBD2 matching 13 bases. The germline CDR1 and CDR2 sequences are SEHNR and FQNEAQ (reference sequence). The CDR3 contains 17 residues. V was clipped by 5 bases and J by 0 bases; unmatched bases: 7. DNA of the CDR3: TGTGCCAGCAGCCGAGCGGGACTAGCGGGGAGCTCCTACGAGCAGTACTTC. Its translation is CASSRAGLAGSSYEQYF. Complete variable domain (other parts from reference TRBV7-9 and TRBJ2-7): DTGVSQNPRHKITKRGQNVTFRCDPISEHNRLYWYRQTLGQGPEFLTYFQNEAQLEKSRLLSDRFSAERPKGSFSTLEIQRTEQGDSAMYLCASSRAGLAGSSYEQYFGPGTRLTVT.

This clonotype was recorded many times. The CDR3: CASSESMLGSSYNEQFF. CDR3 DNA: TGCGCCAGCAGTGAGTCTATGCTGGGGAGCTCCTACAATGAGCAGTTCTTC. This chain uses TRBV10-1 with TRBJ2-1; D is possibly TRBD2 (5 bases). The germline gives CDR1 WNHNN, CDR2 SYGVQD (reference sequence). The CDR3 has 17 amino acids. V lost 0 bases and J 0 bases, leaving 12 bases between the germline ends.

A few counts support this clonotype. CDR3 residues: CASRRTSGSYEQYF. In DNA, the CDR3 is TGTGCCAGCAGGAGGACTAGCGGGAGTTACGAGCAGTACTTC. V usage is TRBV7-2 and J usage is TRBJ2-7, with TRBD2 identical over 13 bases. V trimming: 6 bases; J trimming: 4 bases; junction bases outside the gene matches: 3. The CDR3 runs 14 residues. Germline V CDR1 and CDR2: SGHTA, FQGNSA.

The CDR3 sequence is CATSRDPLGEQFF. In nucleotides, the CDR3 is TGTGCCACCAGCAGAGATCCCTTGGGTGAGCAGTTCTTC. The J gene is TRBJ2-1, the V gene TRBV15; D not certain. The CDR3 is 13 residues long. The ends were cut back, 0 bases at V and 9 bases at J, with 9 bases in the middle. The germline V gene encodes CDR1 LNHNV and CDR2 YYDKDF (reference sequence).

The table lists this clonotype with many counts. J is TRBJ2-4 and V is TRBV28, with 10 bases fitting TRBD1. Germline V lookup: CDR1 MDHEN, CDR2 SYDVKM. The ends lost 3 bases at V and 1 base at J; junction bases unmatched: 3. The length of the CDR3 is 16 residues. CDR3 protein: CASSFWGQGAKNIQYF. CDR3 sequence (DNA): TGTGCCAGCAGTTTTTGGGGACAGGGGGCCAAAAACATTCAGTACTTC.

This clonotype has a handful of counts. This chain uses TRBV14 with TRBJ2-2; D may be TRBD2 (5 bases). The CDR3 consists of 15 residues. With 6 bases removed from V and 0 bases from J, the gap between germline ends came to 11 bases. Germline assignment: CDR1 SGHDN and CDR2 FVKESK. CDR3 nucleotide sequence: TGTGCCAGCAGATCTAGCAGGTCGAACACCGGGGAGCTGTTTTTT. It specifies CASRSSRSNTGELFF.

This clonotype was seen many times. The rearrangement uses TRBV11-2 and TRBJ1-1, with D maybe TRBD1 (6 bases). Germline CDR1 reads SGHAT; CDR2 reads FQNNGV. Trimming shortened V by 3 bases and J by 4 bases, and 15 bases separated the two germline ends. This CDR3 has 15 residues. CDR3 region: CASSLPYREGTEAFF. CDR3 sequence (DNA): TGTGCCAGCAGCTTGCCCTACAGGGAAGGCACTGAAGCTTTCTTT.

Ten or more counts support this clonotype. The chain is built from TRBV7-3 and TRBJ2-3; 8 bases are shared with TRBD1. The junction had 9 bases not matched to a gene; V was cut back by 2 bases and J by 5 bases. The CDR3 length is 16 residues. Germline lookup yields CDR1 SGHTA and CDR2 FQGTGA. As DNA, the CDR3 is TGTGCCAGCAGCTTATTGGGCAGGGGGCAGCAAGATACGCAGTATTTT. Its protein product is CASSLLGRGQQDTQYF.

The sample holds many counts of this clonotype. This chain links TRBV27 with TRBJ2-7, with TRBD1 matching over 7 bases. V shed 3 bases, J shed 5 bases, and the junction held 1 base outside the gene matches. Germline V gives CDR1 MNHEY, CDR2 SMNVEV (reference sequence). The CDR3 loop spans 12 amino acids. CDR3 residues: CASSFGTDEQYF. The CDR3 nucleotides are TGTGCCAGCAGTTTCGGGACAGACGAGCAGTACTTC.